Following are 9 T cell receptor beta chains from one sample sequenced in a study of T cells in localized non-small cell lung cancer (dated by TCRdb to about 2020). Receptor amplification or capture employed the immunoSEQ multiplex PCR assay. TCRdb stores this immuneACCESS table with in-frame sequences only. Part of the clones is absent; in the studies checked, under half of the shortfall reflects unresolved V genes, and no reason is known for the rest. Recorded for this sample are about 26,000 clones; roughly nine tenths of them occurred a single time. The ten largest account for about 14% of the sample. The sequences come from peripheral blood, collected before any cancer treatment. These receptors all come from a female donor over 55 with stage II squamous cell lung carcinoma.

The V and J genes are TRBV11-2 and TRBJ2-7; 13 bases map to TRBD2. Per the germline V gene, CDR1 is SGHAT and CDR2 is FQNNGV. This CDR3 is 15 amino acids long. The ends lost 5 bases at V and 6 bases at J; junction bases unmatched: 7. CDR3 nucleotides: TGTGCCAGCAGCACTCGGACTAGCGGGAGTACCGAGCAGTACTTC. Protein product: CASSTRTSGSTEQYF.

The gene calls are TRBV5-1 and TRBJ2-5; D may be TRBD2 (6 bases). The DNA matches TRBJ2-7 better at its end, which makes the J call doubtful. Germline V gene lookup returns CDR1 SGHRS and CDR2 YFSETQ. The CDR3 covers 16 residues. CDR3 amino acids: CASSLAASGVSYEQYF. CDR3 sequence (DNA): TGCGCCAGCAGCTTGGCGGCGTCGGGGGTGTCCTACGAGCAGTACTTC.

The rearrangement joins TRBV10-3 to TRBJ1-6, with TRBD1 identical over 7 bases. CDR1 and CDR2 (germline): ENHRY, SYGVKD. V was pared by 9 bases and J by 7 bases, with 9 bases of the junction left unmatched. The CDR3 sequence is 14 residues long. The CDR3 DNA is TGTGCCATTGGGGAGAGGGGACAGAATTCACCCCTCCACTTT. Its protein is CAIGERGQNSPLHF.

The rearrangement uses TRBV11-2 and TRBJ1-5; no definite D call. Germline-derived CDR1 and CDR2 are SGHAT and FQNNGV. V dropped 0 bases and J dropped 6 bases, with 6 bases sitting between them. The CDR3 is 13 amino acids. Here the CDR3 DNA reads TGTGCCAGCAGCTTAGAACGGGGTCAGCCCCAGCATTTT. It is translated as CASSLERGQPQHF.

J is TRBJ2-1 and V is TRBV30, with D tentatively TRBD2 (6 bases). Trimming took off 2 bases at V and 7 bases at J, with 18 bases between the two ends. Germline assignment: CDR1 GTSNPN and CDR2 SVGIG (reference sequence). CDR3 length equals 15 residues. This CDR3 is CAWSLTSLIRNEQFF. The CDR3 bases are TGTGCCTGGAGTCTCACTAGCCTTATAAGGAATGAGCAGTTCTTC.

A single count supports this clone. The chain joins TRBV27 to TRBJ1-1; no reliable D call. V gave up 4 bases and J gave up 7 bases, with 19 bases separating them. Per germline, CDR1 MNHEY and CDR2 SMNVEV (reference sequence). The CDR3 totals 15 residues. In DNA, the CDR3 is TGTGCCAGCAGTTCCGGTCCGAGTTGGATGTATGAAGCTTTCTTT. Its translation: CASSSGPSWMYEAFF.

This sequence joins TRBV2 and TRBJ1-5, with TRBD1 matching 9 bases. The CDR3 totals 14 residues. V trimming: 5 bases; J trimming: 5 bases; junction bases outside the gene matches: 4. The germline CDR1 and CDR2 sequences are SNHLY and FYNNEI. Here the CDR3 DNA reads TGTGCCAGCAGTCCCCGGGACAGGGATCAGCCCCAGCATTTT. This gives the protein CASSPRDRDQPQHF.

In its sample, this clone is large. The V gene is TRBV7-6, the J gene TRBJ1-4, with D perhaps TRBD1 (5 bases). CDR3 length: 15 amino acids. Trimming cost V 1 base and J 5 bases, with 11 bases left between them. Germline-derived CDR1 and CDR2 are SGHVS and FNYEAQ. CDR3 sequence (DNA): TGTGCCAGCAGCTTAGAGGCAGGGTTAAATGAAAAACTGTTTTTT. Protein sequence: CASSLEAGLNEKLFF.

The chain has TRBV11-2 and TRBJ1-1; D is possibly TRBD1 (6 bases). Germline CDR1 is SGHAT and CDR2 is FQNNGV. V gave up 3 bases and J gave up 1 base, with 9 bases separating them. The CDR3 has 14 amino acids. For the CDR3, the DNA is TGTGCCAGCAGCTTCGGGACAACGAACACTGAAGCTTTCTTT. Its protein is CASSFGTTNTEAFF.